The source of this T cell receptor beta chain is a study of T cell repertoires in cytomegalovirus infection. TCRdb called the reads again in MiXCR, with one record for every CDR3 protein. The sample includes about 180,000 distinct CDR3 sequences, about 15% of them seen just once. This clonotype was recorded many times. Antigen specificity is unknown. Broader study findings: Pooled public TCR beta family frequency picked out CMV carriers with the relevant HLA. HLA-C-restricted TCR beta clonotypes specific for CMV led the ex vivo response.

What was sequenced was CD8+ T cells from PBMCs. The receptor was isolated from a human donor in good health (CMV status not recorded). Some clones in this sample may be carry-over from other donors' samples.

In nucleotides, the CDR3 is TGTGCCAGCAGCTCCGCTGGAGCGGAACCCTACAATGAGCAGTTCTTC. Translating it yields CASSSAGAEPYNEQFF. This chain uses TRBV5-6 with TRBJ2-1; D may be TRBD2 (5 bases). Trimming stripped 3 bases from V and 2 bases from J, with 15 bases between. The CDR3 spans 16 residues. Germline lookup yields CDR1 SGHDT and CDR2 YYEEEE.